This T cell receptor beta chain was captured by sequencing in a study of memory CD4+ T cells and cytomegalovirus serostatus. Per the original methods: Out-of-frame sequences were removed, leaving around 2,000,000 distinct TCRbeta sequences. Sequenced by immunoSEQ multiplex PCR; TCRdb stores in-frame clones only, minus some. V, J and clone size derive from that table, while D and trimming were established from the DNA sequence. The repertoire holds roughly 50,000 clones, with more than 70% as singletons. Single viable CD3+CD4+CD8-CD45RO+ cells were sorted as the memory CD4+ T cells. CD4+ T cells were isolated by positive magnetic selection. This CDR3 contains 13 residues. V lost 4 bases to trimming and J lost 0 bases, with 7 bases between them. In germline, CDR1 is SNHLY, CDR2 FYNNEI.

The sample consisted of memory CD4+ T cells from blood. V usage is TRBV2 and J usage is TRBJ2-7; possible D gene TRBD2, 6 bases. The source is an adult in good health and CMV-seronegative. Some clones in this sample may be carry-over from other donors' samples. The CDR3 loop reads CASSAGDSYEQYF. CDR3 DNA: TGTGCCAGCAGTGCGGGAGACTCCTACGAGCAGTACTTC.